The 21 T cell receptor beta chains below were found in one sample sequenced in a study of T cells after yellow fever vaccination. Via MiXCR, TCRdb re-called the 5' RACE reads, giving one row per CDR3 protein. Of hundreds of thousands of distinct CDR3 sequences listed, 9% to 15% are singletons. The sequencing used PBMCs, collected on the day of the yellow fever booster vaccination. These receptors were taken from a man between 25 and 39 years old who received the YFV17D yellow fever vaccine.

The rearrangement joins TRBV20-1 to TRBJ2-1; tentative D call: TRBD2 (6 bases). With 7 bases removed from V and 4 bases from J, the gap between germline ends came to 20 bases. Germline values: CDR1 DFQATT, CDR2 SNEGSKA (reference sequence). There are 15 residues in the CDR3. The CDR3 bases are TGCAGTGTAGGTGCCAGCGGGCCACCGTACAATGAGCAGTTCTTC. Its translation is CSVGASGPPYNEQFF.

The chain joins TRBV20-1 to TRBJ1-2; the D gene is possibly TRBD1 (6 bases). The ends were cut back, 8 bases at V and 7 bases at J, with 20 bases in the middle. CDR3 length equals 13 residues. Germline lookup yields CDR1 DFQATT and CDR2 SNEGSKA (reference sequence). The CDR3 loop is CSPRARGRFGYTF. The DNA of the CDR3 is TGCAGTCCCAGGGCAAGGGGGAGGTTTGGCTACACCTTC.

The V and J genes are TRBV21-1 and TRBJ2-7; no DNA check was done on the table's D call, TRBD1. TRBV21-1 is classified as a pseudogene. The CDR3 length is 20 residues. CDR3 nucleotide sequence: TGTGCCAGCAGCAAGGTTTGTTCGGGCGGCTATGGCCTCAGCTCCTACGAGCAGTACTTC. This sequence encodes CASSKVCSGGYGLSSYEQYF.

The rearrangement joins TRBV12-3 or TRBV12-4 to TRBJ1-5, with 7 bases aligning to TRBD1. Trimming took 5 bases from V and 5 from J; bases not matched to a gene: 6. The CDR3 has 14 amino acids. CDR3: CASSKGTADQPQHF. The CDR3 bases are TGTGCCAGCAGTAAGGGGACAGCTGATCAGCCCCAGCATTTT.

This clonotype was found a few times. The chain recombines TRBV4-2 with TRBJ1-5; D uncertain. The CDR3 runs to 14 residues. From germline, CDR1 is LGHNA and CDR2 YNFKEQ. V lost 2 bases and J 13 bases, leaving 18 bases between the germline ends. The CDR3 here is CASSQLEDGMQQHF. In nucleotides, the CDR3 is TGTGCCAGCAGCCAACTGGAGGACGGGATGCAACAGCATTTT.

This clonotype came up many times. For the CDR3, the DNA is TGTGCCAGCAGTTTCGGCGACTCCTACGAGCAGTACTTC. The encoded protein is CASSFGDSYEQYF. The chain links TRBV12-3 or TRBV12-4 to TRBJ2-7; no firm D call. This CDR3 is 13 amino acids long. V was pared by 3 bases and J by 0 bases, with 6 bases between.

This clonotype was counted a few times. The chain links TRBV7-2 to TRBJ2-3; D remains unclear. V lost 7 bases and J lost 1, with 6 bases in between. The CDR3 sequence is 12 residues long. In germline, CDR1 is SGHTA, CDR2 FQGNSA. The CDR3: CASTAGTDTQYF. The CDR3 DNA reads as TGTGCCAGCACCGCCGGCACAGATACGCAGTATTTT.

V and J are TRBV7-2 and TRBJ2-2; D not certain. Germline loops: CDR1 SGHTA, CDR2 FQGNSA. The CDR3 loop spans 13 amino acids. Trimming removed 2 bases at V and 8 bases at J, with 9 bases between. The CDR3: CASSLLREGELFF. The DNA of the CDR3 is TGTGCCAGCAGCTTATTGCGCGAGGGGGAGCTGTTTTTT.

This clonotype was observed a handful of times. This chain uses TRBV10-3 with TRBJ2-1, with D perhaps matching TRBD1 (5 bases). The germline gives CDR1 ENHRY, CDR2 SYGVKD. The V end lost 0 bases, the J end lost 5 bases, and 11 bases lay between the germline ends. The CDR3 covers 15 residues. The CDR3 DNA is TGTGCCATCAGTGAGTCGAAACAGGTAGACAATGAGCAGTTCTTC. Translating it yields CAISESKQVDNEQFF.

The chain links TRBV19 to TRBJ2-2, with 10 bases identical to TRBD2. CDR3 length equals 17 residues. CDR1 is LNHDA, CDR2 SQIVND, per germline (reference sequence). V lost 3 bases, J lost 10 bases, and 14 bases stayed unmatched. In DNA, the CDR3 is TGTGCCAGTAGTATGGTTTGGGCTAGCGGGAGCCGGTTGGAGCTGTTTTTT. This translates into CASSMVWASGSRLELFF.

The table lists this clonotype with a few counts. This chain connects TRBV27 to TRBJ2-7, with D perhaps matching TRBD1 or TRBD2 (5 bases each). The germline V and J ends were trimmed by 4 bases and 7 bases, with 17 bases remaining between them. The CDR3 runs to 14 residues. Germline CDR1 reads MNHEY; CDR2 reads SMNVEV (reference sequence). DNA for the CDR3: TGTGCCAGCAGTTACCTCGGGACCTCTGGTGAGCAGTACTTC. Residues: CASSYLGTSGEQYF.

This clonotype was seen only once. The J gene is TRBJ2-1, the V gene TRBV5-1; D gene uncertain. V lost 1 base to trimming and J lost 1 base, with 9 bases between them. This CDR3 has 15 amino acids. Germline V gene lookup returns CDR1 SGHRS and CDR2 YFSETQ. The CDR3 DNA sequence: TGCGCCAGCAGCTTGCGGGCCCGGTCCTACAATGAGCAGTTCTTC. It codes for CASSLRARSYNEQFF.

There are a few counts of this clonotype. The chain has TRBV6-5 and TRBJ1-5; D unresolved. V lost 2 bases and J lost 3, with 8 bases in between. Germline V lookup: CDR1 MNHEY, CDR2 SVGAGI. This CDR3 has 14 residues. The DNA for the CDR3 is TGTGCCAGCAGTTACGGGCGGCTCAATCAGCCCCAGCATTTT. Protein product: CASSYGRLNQPQHF.

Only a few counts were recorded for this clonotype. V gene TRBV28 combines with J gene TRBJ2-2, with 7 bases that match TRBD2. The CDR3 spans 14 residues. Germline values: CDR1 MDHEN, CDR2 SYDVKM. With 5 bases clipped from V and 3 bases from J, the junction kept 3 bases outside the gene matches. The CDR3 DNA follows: TGTGCCAGCAGTAGACTAGCAGACACCGGGGAGCTGTTTTTT. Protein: CASSRLADTGELFF.

CDR3 loop: CASTPQDSYGYTF. DNA for the CDR3: TGCGCCAGTACACCACAAGACAGCTATGGCTACACCTTC. This chain connects TRBV5-1 to TRBJ1-2; weak D call: TRBD1 (5 bases). V was pared by 8 bases and J by 4 bases, with 15 bases between. The germline V gene encodes CDR1 SGHRS and CDR2 YFSETQ. The length of the CDR3 is 13 residues.

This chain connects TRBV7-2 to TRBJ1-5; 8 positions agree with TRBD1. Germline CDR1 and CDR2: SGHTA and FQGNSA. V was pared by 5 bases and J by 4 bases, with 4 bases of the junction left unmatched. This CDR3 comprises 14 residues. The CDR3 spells CASSGRQGNQPQHF. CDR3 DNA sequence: TGTGCCAGCAGCGGACGACAGGGGAATCAGCCCCAGCATTTT.

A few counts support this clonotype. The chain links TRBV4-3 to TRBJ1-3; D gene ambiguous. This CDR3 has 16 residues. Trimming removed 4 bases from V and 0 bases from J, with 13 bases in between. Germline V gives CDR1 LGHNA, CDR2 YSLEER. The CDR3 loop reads CASSPEGFNSGNTIYF. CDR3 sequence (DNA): TGCGCCAGCAGCCCCGAGGGTTTTAACTCTGGAAACACCATATATTTT.

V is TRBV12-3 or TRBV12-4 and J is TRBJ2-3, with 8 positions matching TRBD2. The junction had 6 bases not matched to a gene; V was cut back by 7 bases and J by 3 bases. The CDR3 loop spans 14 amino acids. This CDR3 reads CASTLGGGTDTQYF. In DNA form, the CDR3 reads TGTGCCAGCACCCTAGGCGGGGGGACAGATACGCAGTATTTT.

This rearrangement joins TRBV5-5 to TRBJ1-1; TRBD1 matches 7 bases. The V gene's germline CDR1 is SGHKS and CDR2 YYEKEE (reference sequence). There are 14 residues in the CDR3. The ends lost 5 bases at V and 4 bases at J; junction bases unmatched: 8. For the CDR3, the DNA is TGTGCCAGCAGTTCTGACAGGGTGGGCACTGAAGCTTTCTTT. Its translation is CASSSDRVGTEAFF.

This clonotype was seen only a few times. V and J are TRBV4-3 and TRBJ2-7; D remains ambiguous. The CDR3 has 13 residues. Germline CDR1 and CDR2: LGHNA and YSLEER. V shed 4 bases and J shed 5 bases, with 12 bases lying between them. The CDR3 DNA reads TGCGCCAGCAGCCGTCAGGAAGTGGACGAGCAGTACTTC. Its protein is CASSRQEVDEQYF.

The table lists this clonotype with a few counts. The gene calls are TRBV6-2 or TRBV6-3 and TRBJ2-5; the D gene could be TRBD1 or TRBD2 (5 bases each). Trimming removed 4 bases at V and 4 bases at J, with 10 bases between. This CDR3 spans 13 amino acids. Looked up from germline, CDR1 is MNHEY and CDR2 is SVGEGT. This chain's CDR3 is CASSWGLRETQYF. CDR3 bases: TGTGCCAGCAGTTGGGGGTTGAGAGAGACCCAGTACTTC.